This T cell receptor (beta chain) was sequenced in a study of shared clonotypes between healthy human individuals. The protocol was immunoSEQ multiplex PCR, while the TCRdb copy is restricted to in-frame clones and leaves out a portion. In the table there are around 240,000 clones, 50% to 75% of which are singletons. Study findings and constraints: A few donors had around 5% of their naive CD4 clonotypes in common.

Comment on this clone: Its antigen is not identified.

The CDR3 has 17 residues. From germline, CDR1 is SGHAT and CDR2 FQNNGV. Trimming pared 1 base from V and 0 bases from J, leaving 13 bases between. The clonotype was recovered from a man in his thirties or forties in good health. Sequenced: memory CD4+ T cells sorted from blood. Indicated subset: CD45RA-negative fraction. V usage is TRBV11-2 and J usage is TRBJ2-1; D unclear. CDR3 sequence (DNA): TGTGCCAGCAGCTTAGGTGGTGGCGCTAGCTCCTACAATGAGCAGTTCTTC. It translates to CASSLGGGASSYNEQFF.